The sample holds a few counts of the clone carrying this T cell receptor (beta chain). Germline CDR1 and CDR2: SNHLY and FYNNEI. The V end lost 5 bases, the J end lost 0 bases, and 11 bases lay between the germline ends. The CDR3 consists of 16 residues. This sample was taken from a study of beta chain features in type 1 diabetes. TCRB transcripts that were expressed got sequenced, as all of the isolated RNA had been reverse transcribed. Assay used: immunoSEQ multiplex PCR; TCRdb lists only in-frame clones, some missing. The sample holds about 150,000 clones, about 10% seen once. Sequencing was carried out using naive CD4+ T cells from blood. The sequence derives from a man in his late teens or twenties in good health. The J gene is TRBJ1-6, the V gene TRBV2; perhaps TRBD1 as D (5 bases). CDR3: CASSSGLSSYNSPLHF. The DNA for the CDR3 is TGTGCCAGCAGTTCAGGGTTAAGCTCCTATAATTCACCCCTCCACTTT.